This T cell receptor (beta chain) emerged from a study of response to subunit inactivated influenza vaccine. Study conclusions and caveats: Authors suggested seasonal influenza vaccinations each recruit few new T cells.

CDR1 is LGHNA, CDR2 YSLEER, per germline. CDR3 length: 15 residues. V lost 1 base to trimming and J lost 0 bases, with 9 bases between them. On this clonotype: Its specificity is unknown.

TCRdb called the RT-PCR reads again in MiXCR, with one record for every CDR3 protein. Among 500,000 or so distinct CDR3 sequences, 15% to 20% were seen once, and the ten largest hold less than 4%. The TCR was taken from a man aged 50 to 69 who received an inactivated influenza vaccine. The chain employs TRBV4-3 and TRBJ1-1; no definite D call. This sample comprised CD4+ T cells sorted from PBMCs, obtained around 25 months after vaccination. The CDR3: CASSQVRGMNTEAFF. The DNA for the CDR3 is TGCGCCAGCAGCCAAGTCCGAGGGATGAACACTGAAGCTTTCTTT.